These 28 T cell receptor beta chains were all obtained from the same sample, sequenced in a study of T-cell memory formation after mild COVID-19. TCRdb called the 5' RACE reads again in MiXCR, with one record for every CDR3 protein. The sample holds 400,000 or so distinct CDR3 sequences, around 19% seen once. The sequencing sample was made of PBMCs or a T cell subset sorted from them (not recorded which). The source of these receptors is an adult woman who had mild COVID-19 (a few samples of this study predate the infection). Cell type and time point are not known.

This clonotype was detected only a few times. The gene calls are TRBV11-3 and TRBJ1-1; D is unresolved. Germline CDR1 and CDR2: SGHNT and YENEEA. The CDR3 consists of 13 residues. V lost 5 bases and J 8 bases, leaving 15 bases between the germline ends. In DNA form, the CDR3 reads TGTGCCAGCAGCAAGGCCAAGAGCCCAGAAGCTTTCTTT. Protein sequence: CASSKAKSPEAFF.

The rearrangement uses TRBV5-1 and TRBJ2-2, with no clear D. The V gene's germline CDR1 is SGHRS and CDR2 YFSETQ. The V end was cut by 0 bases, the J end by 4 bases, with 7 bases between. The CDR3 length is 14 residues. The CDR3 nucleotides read TGCGCCAGCAGCTTGGGCGCGATCACCGGGGAGCTGTTTTTT. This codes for CASSLGAITGELFF.

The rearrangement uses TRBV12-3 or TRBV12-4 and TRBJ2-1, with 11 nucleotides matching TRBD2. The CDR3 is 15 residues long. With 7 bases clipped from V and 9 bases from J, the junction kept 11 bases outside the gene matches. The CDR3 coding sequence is TGTGCCAGCAAAATAAGGGTAGCGGGGGGGCTTGAGCAGTTCTTC. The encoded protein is CASKIRVAGGLEQFF.

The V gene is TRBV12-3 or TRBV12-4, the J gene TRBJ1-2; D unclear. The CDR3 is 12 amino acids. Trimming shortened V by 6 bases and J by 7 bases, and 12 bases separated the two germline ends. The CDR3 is CASSPWTSGYTF. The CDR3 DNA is TGTGCCAGCAGCCCGTGGACGAGTGGCTACACCTTC.

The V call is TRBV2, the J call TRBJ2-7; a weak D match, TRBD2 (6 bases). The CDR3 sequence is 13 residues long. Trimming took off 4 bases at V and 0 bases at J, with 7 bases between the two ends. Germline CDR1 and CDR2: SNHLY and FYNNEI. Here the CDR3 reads CASSAGLSYEQYF. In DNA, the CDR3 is TGTGCCAGCAGTGCGGGACTCTCCTACGAGCAGTACTTC.

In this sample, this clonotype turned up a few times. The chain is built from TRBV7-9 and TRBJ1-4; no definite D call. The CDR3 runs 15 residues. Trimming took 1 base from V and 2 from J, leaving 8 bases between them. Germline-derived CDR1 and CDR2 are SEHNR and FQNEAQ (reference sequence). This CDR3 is CASSLGAGTNEKLFF. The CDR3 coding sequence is TGTGCCAGCAGCTTAGGAGCGGGTACTAATGAAAAACTGTTTTTT.

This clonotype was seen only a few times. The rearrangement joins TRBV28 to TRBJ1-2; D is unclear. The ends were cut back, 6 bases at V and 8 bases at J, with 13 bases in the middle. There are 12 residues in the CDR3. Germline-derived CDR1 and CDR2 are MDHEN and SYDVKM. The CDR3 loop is CASSSRTWGYTF. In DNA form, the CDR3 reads TGTGCCAGCAGCTCTCGGACCTGGGGCTACACCTTC.

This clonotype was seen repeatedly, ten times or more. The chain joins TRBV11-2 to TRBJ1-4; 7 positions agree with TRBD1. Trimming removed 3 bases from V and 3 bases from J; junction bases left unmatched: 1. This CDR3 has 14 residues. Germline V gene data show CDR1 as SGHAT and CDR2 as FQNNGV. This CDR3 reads CASSFQGANEKLFF. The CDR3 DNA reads TGTGCCAGCAGCTTCCAGGGGGCTAATGAAAAACTGTTTTTT. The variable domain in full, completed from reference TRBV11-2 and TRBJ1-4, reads EAGVAQSPRYKIIEKRQSVAFWCNPISGHATLYWYQQILGQGPKLLIQFQNNGVVDDSQLPKDRFSAERLKGVDSTLKIQPAKLEDSAVYLCASSFQGANEKLFFGSGTQLSVL.

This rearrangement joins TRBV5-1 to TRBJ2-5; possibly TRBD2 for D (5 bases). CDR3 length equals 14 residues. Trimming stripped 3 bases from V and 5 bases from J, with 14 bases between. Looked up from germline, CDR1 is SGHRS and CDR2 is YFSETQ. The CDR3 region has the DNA TGCGCCAGCAGCTACGAAGGTAGCGATGAGACCCAGTACTTC. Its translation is CASSYEGSDETQYF.

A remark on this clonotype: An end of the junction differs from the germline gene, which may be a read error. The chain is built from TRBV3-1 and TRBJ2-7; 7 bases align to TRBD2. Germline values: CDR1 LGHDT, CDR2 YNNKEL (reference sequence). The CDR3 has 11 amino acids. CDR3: CASSQIGTTHF. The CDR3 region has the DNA TGTGCCAGCAGCCAAATTGGGACTACCCACTTC.

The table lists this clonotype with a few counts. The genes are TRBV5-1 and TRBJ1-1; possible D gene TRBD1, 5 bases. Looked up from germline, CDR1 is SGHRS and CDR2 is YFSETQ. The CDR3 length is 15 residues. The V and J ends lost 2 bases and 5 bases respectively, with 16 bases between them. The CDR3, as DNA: TGCGCCAGCAGCTTACTGAGGGGCATAGGAACTGAAGCTTTCTTT. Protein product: CASSLLRGIGTEAFF. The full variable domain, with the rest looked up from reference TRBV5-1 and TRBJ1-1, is KAGVTQTPRYLIKTRGQQVTLSCSPISGHRSVSWYQQTPGQGLQFLFEYFSETQRNKGNFPGRFSGRQFSNSRSEMNVSTLELGDSALYLCASSLLRGIGTEAFFGQGTRLTVV.

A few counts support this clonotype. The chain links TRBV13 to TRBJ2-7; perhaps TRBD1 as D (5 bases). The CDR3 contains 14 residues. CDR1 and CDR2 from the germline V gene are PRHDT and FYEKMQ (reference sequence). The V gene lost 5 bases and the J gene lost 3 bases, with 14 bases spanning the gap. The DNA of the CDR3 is TGTGCCAGCAGCCAAGGGGCGCGGTTCTACGAGCAGTACTTC. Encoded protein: CASSQGARFYEQYF.

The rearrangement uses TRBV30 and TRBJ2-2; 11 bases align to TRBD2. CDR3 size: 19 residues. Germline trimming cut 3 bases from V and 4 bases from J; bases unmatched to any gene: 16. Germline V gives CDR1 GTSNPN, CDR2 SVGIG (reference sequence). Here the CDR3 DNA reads TGTGCCTGGAGGGGCACGAGGTGGCTAGCGGGAGGAAGCACCGGGGAGCTGTTTTTT. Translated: CAWRGTRWLAGGSTGELFF. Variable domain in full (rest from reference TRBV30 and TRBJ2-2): SQTIHQWPATLVQPVGSPLSLECTVEGTSNPNLYWYRQAAGRGLQLLFYSVGIGQISSEVPQNLSASRPQDRQFILSSKKLLLSDSGFYLCAWRGTRWLAGGSTGELFFGEGSRLTVL.

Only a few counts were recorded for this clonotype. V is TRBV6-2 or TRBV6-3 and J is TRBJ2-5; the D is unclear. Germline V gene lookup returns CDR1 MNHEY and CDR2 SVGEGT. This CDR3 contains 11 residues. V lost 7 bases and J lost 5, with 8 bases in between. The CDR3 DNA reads TGTGCCAGCACCAACTCGGAGACCCAGTACTTC. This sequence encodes CASTNSETQYF.

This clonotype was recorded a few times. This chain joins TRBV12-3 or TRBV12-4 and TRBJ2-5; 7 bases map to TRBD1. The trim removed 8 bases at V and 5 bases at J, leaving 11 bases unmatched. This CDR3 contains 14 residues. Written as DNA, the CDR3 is TGTGCCAGCGGCCCAGACAGGGATATGGAGACCCAGTACTTC. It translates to CASGPDRDMETQYF.

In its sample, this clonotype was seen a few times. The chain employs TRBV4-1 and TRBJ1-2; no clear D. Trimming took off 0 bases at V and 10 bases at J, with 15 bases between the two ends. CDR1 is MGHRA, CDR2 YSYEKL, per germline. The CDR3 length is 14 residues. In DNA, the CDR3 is TGCGCCAGCAGCCAAGATAGTTCCCCAGCCACCTACACCTTC. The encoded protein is CASSQDSSPATYTF.

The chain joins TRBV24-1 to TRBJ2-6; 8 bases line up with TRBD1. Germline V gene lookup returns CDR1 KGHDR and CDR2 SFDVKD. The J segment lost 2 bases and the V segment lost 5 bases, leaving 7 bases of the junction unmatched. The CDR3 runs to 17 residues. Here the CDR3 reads CATSGGTGWAGANVLTF. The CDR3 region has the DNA TGTGCCACCAGTGGTGGGACAGGTTGGGCTGGGGCCAACGTCCTGACTTTC.

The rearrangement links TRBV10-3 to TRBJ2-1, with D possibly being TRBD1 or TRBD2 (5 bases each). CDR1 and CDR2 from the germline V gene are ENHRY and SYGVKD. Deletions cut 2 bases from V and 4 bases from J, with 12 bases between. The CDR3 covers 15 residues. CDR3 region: CAISERIGEYNEQFF. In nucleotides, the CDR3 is TGTGCCATCAGTGAGAGGATAGGGGAGTACAATGAGCAGTTCTTC.

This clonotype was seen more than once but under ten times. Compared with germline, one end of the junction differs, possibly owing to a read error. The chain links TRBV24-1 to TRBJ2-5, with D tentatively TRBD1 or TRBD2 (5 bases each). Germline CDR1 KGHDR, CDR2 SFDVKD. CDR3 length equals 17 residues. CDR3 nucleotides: TGTGCCACCAGTGACCGACAAAAGGGACGAGGAAGAGAGGCCCAGTACTTC. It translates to CATSDRQKGRGREAQYF.

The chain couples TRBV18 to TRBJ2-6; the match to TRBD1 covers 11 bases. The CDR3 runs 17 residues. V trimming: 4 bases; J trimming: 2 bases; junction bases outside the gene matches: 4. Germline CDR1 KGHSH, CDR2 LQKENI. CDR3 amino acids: CASSQDRGRAGANVLTF. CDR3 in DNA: TGTGCCAGCTCACAGGACAGGGGGCGCGCTGGGGCCAACGTCCTGACTTTC.

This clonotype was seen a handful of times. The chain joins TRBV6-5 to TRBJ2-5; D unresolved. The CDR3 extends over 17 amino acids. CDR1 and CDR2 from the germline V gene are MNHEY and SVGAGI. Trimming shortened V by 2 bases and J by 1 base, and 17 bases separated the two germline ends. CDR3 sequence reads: CASSYNNVGGIQETQYF. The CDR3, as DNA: TGTGCCAGCAGTTACAACAACGTCGGCGGTATCCAAGAGACCCAGTACTTC.

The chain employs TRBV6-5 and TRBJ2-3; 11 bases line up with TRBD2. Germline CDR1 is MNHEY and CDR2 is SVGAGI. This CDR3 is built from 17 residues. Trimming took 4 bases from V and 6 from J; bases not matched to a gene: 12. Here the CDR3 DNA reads TGTGCCAGCAGTTCCTCAGAACTAGCGGGAGACTGGGATACGCAGTATTTT. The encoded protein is CASSSSELAGDWDTQYF.

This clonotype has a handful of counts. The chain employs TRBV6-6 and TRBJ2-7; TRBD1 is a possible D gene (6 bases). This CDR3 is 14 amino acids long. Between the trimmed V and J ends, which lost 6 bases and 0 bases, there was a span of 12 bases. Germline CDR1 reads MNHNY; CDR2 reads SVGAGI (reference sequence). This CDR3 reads CASSRDIFSYEQYF. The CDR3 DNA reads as TGTGCCAGCAGCCGGGACATTTTCTCCTACGAGCAGTACTTC.

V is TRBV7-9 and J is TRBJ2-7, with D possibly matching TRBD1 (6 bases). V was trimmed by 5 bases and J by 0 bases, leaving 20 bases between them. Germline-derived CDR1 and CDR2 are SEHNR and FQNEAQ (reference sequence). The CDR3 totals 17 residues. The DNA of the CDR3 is TGTGCCAGCAGCCATCAGACTCGACAGGTAGTCTCCTACGAGCAGTACTTC. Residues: CASSHQTRQVVSYEQYF.

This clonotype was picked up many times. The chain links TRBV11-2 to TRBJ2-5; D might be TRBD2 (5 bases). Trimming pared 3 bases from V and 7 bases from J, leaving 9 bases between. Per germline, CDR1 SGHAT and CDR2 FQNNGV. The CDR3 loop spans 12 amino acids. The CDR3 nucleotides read TGTGCCAGCAGCTTCGGACGGGGGACCCAGTACTTC. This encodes CASSFGRGTQYF. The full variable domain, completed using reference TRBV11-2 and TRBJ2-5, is EAGVAQSPRYKIIEKRQSVAFWCNPISGHATLYWYQQILGQGPKLLIQFQNNGVVDDSQLPKDRFSAERLKGVDSTLKIQPAKLEDSAVYLCASSFGRGTQYFGPGTRLLVL.

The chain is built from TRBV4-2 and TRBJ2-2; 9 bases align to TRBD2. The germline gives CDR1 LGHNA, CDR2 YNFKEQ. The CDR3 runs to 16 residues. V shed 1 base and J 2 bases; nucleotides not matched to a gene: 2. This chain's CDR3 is CASSQGAGGNTGELFF. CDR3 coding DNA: TGTGCCAGCAGCCAAGGAGCGGGGGGAAACACCGGGGAGCTGTTTTTT.

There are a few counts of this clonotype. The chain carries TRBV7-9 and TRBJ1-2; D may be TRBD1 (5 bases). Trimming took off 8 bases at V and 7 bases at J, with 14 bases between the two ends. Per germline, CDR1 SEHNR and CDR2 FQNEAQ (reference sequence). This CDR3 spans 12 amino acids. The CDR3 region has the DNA TGTGCCAGCGGGGGTGGGGATGGTGGCTACACCTTC. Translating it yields CASGGGDGGYTF.

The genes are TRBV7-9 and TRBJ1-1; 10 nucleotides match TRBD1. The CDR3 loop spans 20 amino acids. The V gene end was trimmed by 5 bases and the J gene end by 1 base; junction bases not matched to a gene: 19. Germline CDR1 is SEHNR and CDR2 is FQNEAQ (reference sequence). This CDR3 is CASSHPTGGLGFKWNTEAFF. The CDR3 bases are TGTGCCAGCAGCCACCCGACAGGGGGCCTTGGATTTAAATGGAACACTGAAGCTTTCTTT.